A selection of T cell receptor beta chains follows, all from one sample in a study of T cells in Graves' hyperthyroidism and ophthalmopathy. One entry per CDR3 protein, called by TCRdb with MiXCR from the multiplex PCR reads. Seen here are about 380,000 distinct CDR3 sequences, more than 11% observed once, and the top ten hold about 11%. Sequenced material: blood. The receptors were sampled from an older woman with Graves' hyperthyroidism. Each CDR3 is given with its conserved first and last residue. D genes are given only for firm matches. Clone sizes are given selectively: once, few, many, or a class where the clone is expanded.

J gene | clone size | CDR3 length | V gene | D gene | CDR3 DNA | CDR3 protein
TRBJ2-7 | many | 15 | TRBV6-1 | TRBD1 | TGTGCCAGCACCAGCCCTCGACAGGGTACCTACGAGCAGTACTTC | CASTSPRQGTYEQYF
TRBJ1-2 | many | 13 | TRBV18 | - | TGTGCCAGCTCACCAGGGGCTGCGTATGGCTACACCTTC | CASSPGAAYGYTF
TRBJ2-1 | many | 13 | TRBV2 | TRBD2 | TGTGCCAGCAGGGGGGGGAGCGGGGATGAGCAGTTCTTC | CASRGGSGDEQFF
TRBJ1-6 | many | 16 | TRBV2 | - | TGTGCCAGCAGTCCGGACGGGAGCTCCTATAATTCACCCCTCCACTTT | CASSPDGSSYNSPLHF
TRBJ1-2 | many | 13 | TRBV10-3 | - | TGTGCCATCTTCGGGGATCTCAACTATGGCTACACCTTC | CAIFGDLNYGYTF
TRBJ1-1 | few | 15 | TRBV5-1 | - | TGCGCCAGCAGCGTAATGGCCTCAGGGACCACTGAAGCTTTCTTT | CASSVMASGTTEAFF
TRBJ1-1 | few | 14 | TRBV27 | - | TGTGCCAGCAGTTCTTGGACAGTAAACACTGAAGCTTTCTTT | CASSSWTVNTEAFF
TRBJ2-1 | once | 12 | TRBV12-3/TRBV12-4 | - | TGTGCCAGCAGCCCCCTCGGGGGCAGGCCGTTCTTC | CASSPLGGRPFF
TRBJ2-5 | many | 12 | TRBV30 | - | TGTGCCTGGAGTACAGGGTGGAAGACCCAGTACTTC | CAWSTGWKTQYF
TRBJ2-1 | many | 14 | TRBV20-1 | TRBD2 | TGCAGTGCTAGTATTGCGGGAGTTAACAATGAGCAGTTCTTC | CSASIAGVNNEQFF
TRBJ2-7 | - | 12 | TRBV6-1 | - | TGTGCCAGCAGTGAATCAGGCTACGAGCAGTACTTC | CASSESGYEQYF
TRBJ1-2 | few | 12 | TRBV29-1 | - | TGCAGCGGGCAGGGGTCTAACTATGGCTACACCTTC | CSGQGSNYGYTF
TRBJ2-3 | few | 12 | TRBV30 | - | TGTGCCTGCGGGGGAAACACAGATACGCAGTATTTT | CACGGNTDTQYF
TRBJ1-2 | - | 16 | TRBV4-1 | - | TGCGCCAGCAGCCTCAATTACGCGGGGTTGGGAGATGGCTACACCTTC | CASSLNYAGLGDGYTF
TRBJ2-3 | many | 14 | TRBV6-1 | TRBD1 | TGTGCCAGCCGGATCGGACAGGGCACAGATACGCAGTATTTT | CASRIGQGTDTQYF
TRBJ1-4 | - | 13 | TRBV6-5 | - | TGTGCCAGCAGTTACGAGGGTGGTGAAAAACTGTTTTTT | CASSYEGGEKLFF
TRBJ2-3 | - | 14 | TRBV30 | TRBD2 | TGTGCCTGGAGGCTAGCGGGAGCCACAGATACGCAGTATTTT | CAWRLAGATDTQYF
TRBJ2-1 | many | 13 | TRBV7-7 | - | TGTGCTAGCAGCTCATCGCAATTCCGTGAGCAGTTCTTC | CASSSSQFREQFF
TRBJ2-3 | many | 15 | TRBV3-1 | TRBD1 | TGTGCCAGCAGCCTGCGACAGGGAGACACAGATACGCAGTATTTT | CASSLRQGDTDTQYF
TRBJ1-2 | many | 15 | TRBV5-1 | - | TGCGCCAGCAGCTTTAGAGATCGTACAGCCAATGGCTACACCTTC | CASSFRDRTANGYTF
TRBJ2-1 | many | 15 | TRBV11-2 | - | TGTGCCAGCAGCTTCTCGGGCAGGCTCCACAATGAGCAGTTCTTC | CASSFSGRLHNEQFF
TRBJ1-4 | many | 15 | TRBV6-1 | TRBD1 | TGTGCCAGCAGTAACCTCGGGACAGGGGGTGAAAAACTGTTTTTT | CASSNLGTGGEKLFF
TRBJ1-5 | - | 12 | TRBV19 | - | TGTGCCACTACACGGGTCAATCAGCCCCAGCATTTT | CATTRVNQPQHF
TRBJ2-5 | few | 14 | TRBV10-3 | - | TGTGCCATCAGAGACGGACGCACCGGCGGGACCCAGTACTTC | CAIRDGRTGGTQYF
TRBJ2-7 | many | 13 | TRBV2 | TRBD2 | TGTGCCAGCAGTGAGGGACTAGCGGGGGAGCAGTACTTC | CASSEGLAGEQYF
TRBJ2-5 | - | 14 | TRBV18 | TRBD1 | TGTGCCAGCTCAGGGACAGGGGGACAAGAGACCCAGTACTTC | CASSGTGGQETQYF
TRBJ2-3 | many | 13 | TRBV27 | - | TGTGCCAGCAGTTCCCTAACCACAGATACGCAGTATTTT | CASSSLTTDTQYF
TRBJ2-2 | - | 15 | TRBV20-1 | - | TGCAGTGCTAGAGCATCTGGAGCCAACACCGGGGAGCTGTTTTTT | CSARASGANTGELFF
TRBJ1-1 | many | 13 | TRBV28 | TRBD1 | TGTGCCAGCAGTTCGGGACAGGGCACTGAAGCTTTCTTT | CASSSGQGTEAFF
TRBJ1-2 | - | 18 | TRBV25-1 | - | TGTGCCAGCAGTGAATCTCGAGACAGAAGCCCCTTTAACTATGGCTACACCTTC | CASSESRDRSPFNYGYTF
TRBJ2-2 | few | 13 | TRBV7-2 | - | TGTGCCAGCAGCGATACCCGGCCCGGGGAGCTGTTTTTT | CASSDTRPGELFF
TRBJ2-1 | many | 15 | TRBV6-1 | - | TGTGCCAGCAGTTCTGAGGTAGTCTCCTACAATGAGCAGTTCTTC | CASSSEVVSYNEQFF
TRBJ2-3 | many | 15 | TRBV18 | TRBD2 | TGTGCCAGCTCACCATTAACTAGCGGGATGGATACGCAGTATTTT | CASSPLTSGMDTQYF
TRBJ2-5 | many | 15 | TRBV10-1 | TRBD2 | TGCGCCAGCAGTGACTCTAGCGGGAGGACGGAGACCCAGTACTTC | CASSDSSGRTETQYF
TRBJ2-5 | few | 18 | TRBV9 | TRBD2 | TGTGCCAGCAGTGACCATGCAAGGGCTAGCGGGAGGGCGGAGACCCAGTACTTC | CASSDHARASGRAETQYF
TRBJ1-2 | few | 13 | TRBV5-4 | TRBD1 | TGTGCCAGCAGCCGGACAGGAATCTATGGCTACACCTTC | CASSRTGIYGYTF
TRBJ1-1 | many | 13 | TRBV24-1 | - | TGTGCCACCAGTGATGATGGAGGGACTGAAGCTTTCTTT | CATSDDGGTEAFF
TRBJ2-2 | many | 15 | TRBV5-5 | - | TGTGCCAGCAGCCCCCAAGCGGCGTTGGGCGGGGAGCTGTTTTTT | CASSPQAALGGELFF
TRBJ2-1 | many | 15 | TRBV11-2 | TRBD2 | TGTGCCAGCAGCCCACTAGCGTTCTCCTACAATGAGCAGTTCTTC | CASSPLAFSYNEQFF
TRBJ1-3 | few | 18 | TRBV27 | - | TGTGCCAGCAGTTTATCGACCGGTTCGTTCCTCTCTGGAAACACCATATATTTT | CASSLSTGSFLSGNTIYF
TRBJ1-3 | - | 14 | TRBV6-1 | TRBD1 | TGTGCCAGCAGTACCCAGGGGGCTGGAAACACCATATATTTT | CASSTQGAGNTIYF
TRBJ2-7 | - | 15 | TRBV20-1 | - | TGCAGTGCTAGAGACCCGCTTGGACAAACCTACGAGCAGTACTTC | CSARDPLGQTYEQYF
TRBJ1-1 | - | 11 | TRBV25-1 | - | TGTGCCACCCACCCAGTCGCCGAAGCTTTCTTT | CATHPVAEAFF
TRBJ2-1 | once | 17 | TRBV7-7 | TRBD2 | TGTGCTAGCAGCTTAGCTAGCGGGAGGGCCACCTACAATGAGCAGTTCTTC | CASSLASGRATYNEQFF
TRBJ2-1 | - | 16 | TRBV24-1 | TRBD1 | TGTGCCACCAGTGATTTACCCGGACAGGGGAGAGATGAGCAGTTCTTC | CATSDLPGQGRDEQFF
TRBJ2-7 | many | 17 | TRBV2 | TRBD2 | TGTGCCAGCAGCCGCTACCCTACTAGCGGGGGATCCTACGAGCAGTACTTC | CASSRYPTSGGSYEQYF
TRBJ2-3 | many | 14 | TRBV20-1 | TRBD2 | TGCAGTGCTAATACCCGGGAGGGCGAAGATACGCAGTATTTT | CSANTREGEDTQYF
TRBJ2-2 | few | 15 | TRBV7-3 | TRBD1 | TGTGCCAGCAGCCCCCGTGGGACAGTCAACGGGGAGCTGTTTTTT | CASSPRGTVNGELFF
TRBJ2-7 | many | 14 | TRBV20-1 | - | TGCAGTGCCATTAAGCAGGAGAGCTCCTACGAGCAGTACTTC | CSAIKQESSYEQYF
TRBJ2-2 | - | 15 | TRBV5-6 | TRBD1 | TGTGCCAGCAGCCCACAGGGGCGTTTCACCGGGGAGCTGTTTTTT | CASSPQGRFTGELFF
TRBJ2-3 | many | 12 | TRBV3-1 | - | TGTGCCAGCAGCCAAAAAGCTGATACGCAGTATTTT | CASSQKADTQYF
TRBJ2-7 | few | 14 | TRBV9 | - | TGTGCCAGCAGCGTAGTACAGAACTCCTACGAGCAGTACTTC | CASSVVQNSYEQYF